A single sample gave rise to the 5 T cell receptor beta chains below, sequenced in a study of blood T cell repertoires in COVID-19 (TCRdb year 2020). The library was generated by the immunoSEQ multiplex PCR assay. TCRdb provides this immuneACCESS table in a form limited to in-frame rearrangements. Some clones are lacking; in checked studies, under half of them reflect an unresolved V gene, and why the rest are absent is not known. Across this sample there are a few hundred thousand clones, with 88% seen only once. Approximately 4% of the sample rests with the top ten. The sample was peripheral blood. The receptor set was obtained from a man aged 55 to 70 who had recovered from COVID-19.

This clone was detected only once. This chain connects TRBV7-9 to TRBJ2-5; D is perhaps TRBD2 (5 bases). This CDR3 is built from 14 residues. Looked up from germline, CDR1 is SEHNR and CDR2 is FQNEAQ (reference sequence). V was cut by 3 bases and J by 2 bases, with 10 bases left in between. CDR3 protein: CASSLTGIQETQYF. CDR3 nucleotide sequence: TGTGCCAGCAGCTTGACGGGGATTCAAGAGACCCAGTACTTC.

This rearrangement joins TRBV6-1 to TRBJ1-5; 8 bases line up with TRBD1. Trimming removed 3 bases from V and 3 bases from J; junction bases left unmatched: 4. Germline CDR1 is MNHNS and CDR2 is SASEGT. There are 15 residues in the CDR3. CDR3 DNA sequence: TGTGCCAGCAGTGACACCAGGGGGCTCAATCAGCCCCAGCATTTT. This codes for CASSDTRGLNQPQHF.

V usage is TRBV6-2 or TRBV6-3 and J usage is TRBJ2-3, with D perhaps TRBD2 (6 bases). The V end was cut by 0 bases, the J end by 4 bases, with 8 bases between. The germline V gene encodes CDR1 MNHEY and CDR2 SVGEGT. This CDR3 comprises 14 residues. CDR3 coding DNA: TGTGCCAGCAGTTACTCCGGGAGTGCAGATACGCAGTATTTT. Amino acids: CASSYSGSADTQYF.

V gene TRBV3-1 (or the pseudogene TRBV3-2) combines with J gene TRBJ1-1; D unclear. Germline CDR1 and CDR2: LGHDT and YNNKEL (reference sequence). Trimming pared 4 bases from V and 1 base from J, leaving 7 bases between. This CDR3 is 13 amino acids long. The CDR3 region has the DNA TGTGCCAGCAGCCCGGTACCGAACACTGAAGCTTTCTTT. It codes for CASSPVPNTEAFF.

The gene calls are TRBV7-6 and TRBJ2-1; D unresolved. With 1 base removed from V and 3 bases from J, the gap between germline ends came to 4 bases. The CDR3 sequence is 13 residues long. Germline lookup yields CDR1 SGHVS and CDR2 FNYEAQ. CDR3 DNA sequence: TGTGCCAGCAGCTTAGTCAGCTACAATGAGCAGTTCTTC. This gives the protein CASSLVSYNEQFF.